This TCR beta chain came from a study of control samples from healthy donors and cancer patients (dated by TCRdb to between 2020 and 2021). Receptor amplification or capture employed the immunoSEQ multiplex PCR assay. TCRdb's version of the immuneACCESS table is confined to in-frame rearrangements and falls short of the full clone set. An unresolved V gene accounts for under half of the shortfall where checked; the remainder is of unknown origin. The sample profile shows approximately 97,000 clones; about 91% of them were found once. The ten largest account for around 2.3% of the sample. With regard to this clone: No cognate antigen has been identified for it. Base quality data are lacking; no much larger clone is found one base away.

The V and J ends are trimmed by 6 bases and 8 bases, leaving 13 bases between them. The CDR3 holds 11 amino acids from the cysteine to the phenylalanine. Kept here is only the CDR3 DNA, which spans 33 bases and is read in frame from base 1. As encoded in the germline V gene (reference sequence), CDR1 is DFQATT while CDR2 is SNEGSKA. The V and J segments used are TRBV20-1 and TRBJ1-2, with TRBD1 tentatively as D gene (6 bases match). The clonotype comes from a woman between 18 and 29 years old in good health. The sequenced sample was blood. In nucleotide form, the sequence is TGCAGTGCCGAACCAGGGGTCGGCTACACCTTC. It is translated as CSAEPGVGYTF.